This T cell receptor (beta chain) appears in the sequencing data of a study of blood T cell repertoires in COVID-19. Study-wide context: Sites across the United States, Italy and Spain contributed samples from acute and convalescent COVID-19. PBMCs, B-cell-depleted T cells, or T cells were the source of the cDNA or gDNA that made up the material.

Turning to this clone: A junction boundary mismatches the germline segment, possibly from a read error.

The CDR3 sequence is 13 residues long. Germline V gene sequence: CDR1 SGHVS, CDR2 FNYEAQ. Source study methods: Amplification of reference gene primers provided the estimated nucleated cell counts. Clones were read by immunoSEQ multiplex PCR, and TCRdb kept only the in-frame ones, dropping some. V, J and clone size derive from that table, while D and trimming were established from the DNA sequence. Of about 300,000 clones in the sample, around 89% were seen once. The chain carries TRBV7-6 and TRBJ2-5, with D perhaps TRBD1 (5 bases). Sequencing input: peripheral blood. This sequence was found in a woman in her twenties or thirties who had recovered from COVID-19. Here the CDR3 DNA reads TGTGCCAGCAGCACGGACACCCAAGAGACTCAGTACTTC. It yields the protein CASSTDTQETQYF. Looking up the rest from reference TRBV7-6 and TRBJ2-5 gives the full variable domain: GAGVSQSPRYKVTKRGQDVALRCDPISGHVSLYWYRQALGQGPEFLTYFNYEAQQDKSGLPNDRFSAERPEGSISTLTIQRTEQRDSAMYRCASSTDTQETQYFGPGTRLLVL.